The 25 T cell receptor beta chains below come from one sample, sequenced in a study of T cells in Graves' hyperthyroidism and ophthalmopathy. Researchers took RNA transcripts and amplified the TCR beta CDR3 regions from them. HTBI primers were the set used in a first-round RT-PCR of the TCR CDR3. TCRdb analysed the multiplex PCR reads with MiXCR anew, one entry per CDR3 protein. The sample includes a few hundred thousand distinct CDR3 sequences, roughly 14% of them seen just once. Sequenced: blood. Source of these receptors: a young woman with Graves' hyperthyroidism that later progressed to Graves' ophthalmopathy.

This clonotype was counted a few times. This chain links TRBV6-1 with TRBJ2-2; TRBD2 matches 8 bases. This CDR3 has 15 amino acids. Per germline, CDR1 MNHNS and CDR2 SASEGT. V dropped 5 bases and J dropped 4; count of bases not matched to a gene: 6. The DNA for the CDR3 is TGTGCCAGCAGTTATATGGCGGGAGGCACCGGGGAGCTGTTTTTT. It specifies CASSYMAGGTGELFF.

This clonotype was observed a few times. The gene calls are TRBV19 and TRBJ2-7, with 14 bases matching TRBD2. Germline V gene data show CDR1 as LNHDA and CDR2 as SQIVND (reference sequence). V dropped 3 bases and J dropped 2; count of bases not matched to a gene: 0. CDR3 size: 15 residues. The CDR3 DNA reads TGTGCCAGTAGTATGACTAGCGGGAGGGCCTACGAGCAGTACTTC. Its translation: CASSMTSGRAYEQYF.

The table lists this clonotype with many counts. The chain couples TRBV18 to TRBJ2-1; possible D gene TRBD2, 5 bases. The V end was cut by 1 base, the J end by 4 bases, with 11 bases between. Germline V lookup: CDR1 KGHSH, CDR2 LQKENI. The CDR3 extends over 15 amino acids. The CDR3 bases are TGTGCCAGCTCACCACGCAGCGGTATGTACAATGAGCAGTTCTTC. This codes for CASSPRSGMYNEQFF.

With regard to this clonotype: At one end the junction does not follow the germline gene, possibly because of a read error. The CDR3 here is CATETGGIGNRPQHF. In DNA form, the CDR3 reads TGTGCCACCGAGACAGGGGGAATTGGCAATCGGCCCCAGCATTTT. The V call is TRBV24-1, the J call TRBJ1-5, with 9 bases matching TRBD1. The CDR3 is made up of 15 amino acids. Germline V gene lookup returns CDR1 KGHDR and CDR2 SFDVKD.

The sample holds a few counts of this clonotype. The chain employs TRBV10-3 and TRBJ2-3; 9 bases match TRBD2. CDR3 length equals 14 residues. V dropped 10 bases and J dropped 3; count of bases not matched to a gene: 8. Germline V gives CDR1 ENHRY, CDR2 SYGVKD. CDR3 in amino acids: CATHSGRETDTQYF. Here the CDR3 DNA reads TGTGCCACCCATAGCGGGAGAGAAACAGATACGCAGTATTTT.

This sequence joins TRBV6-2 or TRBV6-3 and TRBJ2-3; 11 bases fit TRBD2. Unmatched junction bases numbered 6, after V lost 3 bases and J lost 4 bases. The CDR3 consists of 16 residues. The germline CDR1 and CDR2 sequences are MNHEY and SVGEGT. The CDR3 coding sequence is TGTGCCAGCAGTTATTCGGAGACTAGCGGGGCAGATACGCAGTATTTT. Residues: CASSYSETSGADTQYF.

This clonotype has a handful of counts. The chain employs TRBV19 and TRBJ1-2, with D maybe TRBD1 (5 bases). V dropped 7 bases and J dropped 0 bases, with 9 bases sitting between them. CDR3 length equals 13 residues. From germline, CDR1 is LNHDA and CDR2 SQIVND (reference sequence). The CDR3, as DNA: TGTGCCAGTAAGGGGAACCCTAACTATGGCTACACCTTC. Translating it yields CASKGNPNYGYTF.

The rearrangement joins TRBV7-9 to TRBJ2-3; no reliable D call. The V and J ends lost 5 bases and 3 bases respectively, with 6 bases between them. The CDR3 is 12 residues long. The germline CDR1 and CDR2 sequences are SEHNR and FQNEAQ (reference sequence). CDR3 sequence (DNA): TGTGCCAGCAGCCATGGGACAGATACGCAGTATTTT. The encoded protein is CASSHGTDTQYF.

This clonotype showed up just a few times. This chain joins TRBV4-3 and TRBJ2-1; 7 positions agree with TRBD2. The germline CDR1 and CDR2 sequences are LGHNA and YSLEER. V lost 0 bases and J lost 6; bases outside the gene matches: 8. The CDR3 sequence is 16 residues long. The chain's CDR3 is CASSQDSSGTFNEQFF. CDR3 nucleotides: TGCGCCAGCAGCCAAGATTCCAGCGGGACTTTCAATGAGCAGTTCTTC.

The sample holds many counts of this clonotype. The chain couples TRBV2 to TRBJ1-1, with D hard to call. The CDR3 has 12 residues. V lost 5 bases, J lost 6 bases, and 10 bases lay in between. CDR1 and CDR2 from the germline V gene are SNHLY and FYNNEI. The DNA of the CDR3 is TGTGCCAGCAGTTCCCCCAAGTCTGAAGCTTTCTTT. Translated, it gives CASSSPKSEAFF.

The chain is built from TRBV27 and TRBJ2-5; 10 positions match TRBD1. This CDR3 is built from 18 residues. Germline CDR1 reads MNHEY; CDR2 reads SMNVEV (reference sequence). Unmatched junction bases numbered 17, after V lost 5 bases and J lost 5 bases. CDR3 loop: CASSQSGTGTGAGETQYF. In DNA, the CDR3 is TGTGCCAGCAGTCAATCAGGAACCGGGACAGGGGCGGGGGAGACCCAGTACTTC.

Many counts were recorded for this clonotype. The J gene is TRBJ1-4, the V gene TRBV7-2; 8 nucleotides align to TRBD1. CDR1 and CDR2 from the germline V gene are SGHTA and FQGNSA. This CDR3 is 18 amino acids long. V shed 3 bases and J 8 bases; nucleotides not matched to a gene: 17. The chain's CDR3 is CASSFTPYLGQGREKLFF. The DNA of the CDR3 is TGTGCCAGCAGCTTTACTCCCTATCTCGGACAGGGTAGGGAAAAACTGTTTTTT.

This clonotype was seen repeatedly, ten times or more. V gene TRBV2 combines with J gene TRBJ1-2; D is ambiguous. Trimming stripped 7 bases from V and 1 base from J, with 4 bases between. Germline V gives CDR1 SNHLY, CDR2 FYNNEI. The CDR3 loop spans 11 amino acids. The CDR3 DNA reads TGTGCCAGCACTGATAACTATGGCTACACCTTC. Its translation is CASTDNYGYTF.

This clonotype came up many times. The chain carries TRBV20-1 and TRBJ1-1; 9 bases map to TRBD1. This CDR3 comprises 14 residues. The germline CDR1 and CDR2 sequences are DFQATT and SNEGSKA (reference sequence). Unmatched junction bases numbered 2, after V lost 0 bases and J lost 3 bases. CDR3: CSARETGGDTEAFF. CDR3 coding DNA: TGCAGTGCTAGAGAGACAGGGGGGGACACTGAAGCTTTCTTT.

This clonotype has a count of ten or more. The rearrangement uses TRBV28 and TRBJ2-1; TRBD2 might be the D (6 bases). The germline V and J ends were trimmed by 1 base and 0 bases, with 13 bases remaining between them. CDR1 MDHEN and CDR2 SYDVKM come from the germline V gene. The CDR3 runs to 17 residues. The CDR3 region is CASSLLNLASSYNEQFF. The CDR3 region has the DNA TGTGCCAGCAGTTTATTAAACCTAGCGAGCTCCTACAATGAGCAGTTCTTC.

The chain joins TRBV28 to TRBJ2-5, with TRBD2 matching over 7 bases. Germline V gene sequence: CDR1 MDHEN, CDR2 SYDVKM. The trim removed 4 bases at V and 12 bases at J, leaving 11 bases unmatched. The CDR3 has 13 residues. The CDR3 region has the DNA TGTGCCAGCAGTTCCACTTCAGCGGGATGGGAGTACTTC. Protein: CASSSTSAGWEYF.

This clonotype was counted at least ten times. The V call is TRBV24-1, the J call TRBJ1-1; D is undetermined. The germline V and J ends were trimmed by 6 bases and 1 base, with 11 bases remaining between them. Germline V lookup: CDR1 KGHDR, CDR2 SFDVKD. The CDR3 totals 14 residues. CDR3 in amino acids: CATSPTGKNTEAFF. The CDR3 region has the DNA TGTGCCACCAGTCCGACCGGGAAGAACACTGAAGCTTTCTTT.

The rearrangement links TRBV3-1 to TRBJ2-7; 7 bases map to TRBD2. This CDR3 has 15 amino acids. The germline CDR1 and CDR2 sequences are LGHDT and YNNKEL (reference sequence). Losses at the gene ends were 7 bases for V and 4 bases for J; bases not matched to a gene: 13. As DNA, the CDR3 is TGTGCCAGCACCACGGGGAGCGGGAAGTCGTACGAGCAGTACTTC. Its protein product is CASTTGSGKSYEQYF.

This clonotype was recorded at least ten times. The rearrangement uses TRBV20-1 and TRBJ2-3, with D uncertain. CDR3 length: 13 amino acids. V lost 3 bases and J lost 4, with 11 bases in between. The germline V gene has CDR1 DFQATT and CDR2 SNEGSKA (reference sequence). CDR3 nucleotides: TGCAGTGCTAGTGTCCCTATCTCAGATACGCAGTATTTT. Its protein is CSASVPISDTQYF.

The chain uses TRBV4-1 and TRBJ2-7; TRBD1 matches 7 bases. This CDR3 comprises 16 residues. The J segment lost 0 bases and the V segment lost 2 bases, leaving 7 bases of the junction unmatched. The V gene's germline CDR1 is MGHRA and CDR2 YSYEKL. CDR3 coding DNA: TGCGCCAGCAGCCAACAGGGACAGTTGAGCTCCTACGAGCAGTACTTC. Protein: CASSQQGQLSSYEQYF.

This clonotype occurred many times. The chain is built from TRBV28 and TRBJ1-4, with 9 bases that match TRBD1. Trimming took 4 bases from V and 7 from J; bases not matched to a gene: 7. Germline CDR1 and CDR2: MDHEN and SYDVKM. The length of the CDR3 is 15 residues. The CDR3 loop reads CASSSRTGAGEKLFF. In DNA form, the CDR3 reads TGTGCCAGCAGTTCCCGGACAGGGGCGGGTGAAAAACTGTTTTTT.

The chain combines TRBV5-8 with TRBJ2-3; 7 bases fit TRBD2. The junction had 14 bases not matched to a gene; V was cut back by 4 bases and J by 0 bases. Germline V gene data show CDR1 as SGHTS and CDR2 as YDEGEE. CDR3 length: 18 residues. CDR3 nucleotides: TGTGCCAGCAGCCCCTCTGCGGGAGCAACCTCTAGCACAGATACGCAGTATTTT. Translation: CASSPSAGATSSTDTQYF.

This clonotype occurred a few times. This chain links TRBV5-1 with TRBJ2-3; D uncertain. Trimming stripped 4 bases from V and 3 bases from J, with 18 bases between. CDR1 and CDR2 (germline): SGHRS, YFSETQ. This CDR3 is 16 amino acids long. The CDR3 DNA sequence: TGCGCCAGCAGCCTCGGCCCGCAGTTAGGTACAGATACGCAGTATTTT. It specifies CASSLGPQLGTDTQYF.

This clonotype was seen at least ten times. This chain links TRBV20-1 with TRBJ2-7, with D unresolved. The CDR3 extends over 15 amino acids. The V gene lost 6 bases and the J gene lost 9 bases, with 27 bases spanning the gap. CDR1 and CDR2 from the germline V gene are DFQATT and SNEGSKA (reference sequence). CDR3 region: CSAPPAGSDSTGQYF. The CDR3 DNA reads TGCAGTGCCCCCCCCGCCGGATCCGACTCTACGGGGCAGTACTTC.

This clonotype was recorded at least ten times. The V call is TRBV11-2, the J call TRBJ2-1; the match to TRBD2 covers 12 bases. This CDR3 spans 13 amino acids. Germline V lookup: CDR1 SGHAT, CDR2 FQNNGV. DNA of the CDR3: TGTGCAGCCCAGACTAGCGGGAGTAATGAGCAGTTCTTC. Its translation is CAAQTSGSNEQFF.